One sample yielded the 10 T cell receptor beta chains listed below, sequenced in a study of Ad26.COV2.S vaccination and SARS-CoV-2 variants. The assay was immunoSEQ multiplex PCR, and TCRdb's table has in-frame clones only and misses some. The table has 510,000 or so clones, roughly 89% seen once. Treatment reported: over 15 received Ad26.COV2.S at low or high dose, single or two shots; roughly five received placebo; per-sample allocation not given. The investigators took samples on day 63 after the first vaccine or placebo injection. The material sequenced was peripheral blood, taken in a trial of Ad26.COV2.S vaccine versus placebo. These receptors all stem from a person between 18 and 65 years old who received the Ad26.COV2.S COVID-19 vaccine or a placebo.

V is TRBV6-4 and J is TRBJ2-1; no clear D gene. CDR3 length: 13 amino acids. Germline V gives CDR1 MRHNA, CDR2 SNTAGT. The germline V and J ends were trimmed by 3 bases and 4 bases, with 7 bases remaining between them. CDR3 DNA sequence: TGTGCCAGCAGTGAGGGGTTGTACAATGAGCAGTTCTTC. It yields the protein CASSEGLYNEQFF.

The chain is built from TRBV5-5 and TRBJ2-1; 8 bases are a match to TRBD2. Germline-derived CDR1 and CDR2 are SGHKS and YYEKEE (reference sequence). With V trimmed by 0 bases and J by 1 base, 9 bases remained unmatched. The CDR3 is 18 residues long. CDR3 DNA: TGTGCCAGCAGCTTGGTGTGGGGACTAGGTGGTTCCTACAATGAGCAGTTCTTC. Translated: CASSLVWGLGGSYNEQFF.

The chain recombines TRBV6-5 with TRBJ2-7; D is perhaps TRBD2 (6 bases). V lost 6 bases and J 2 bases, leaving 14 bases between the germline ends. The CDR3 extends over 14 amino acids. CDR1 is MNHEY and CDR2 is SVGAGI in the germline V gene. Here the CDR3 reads CASSPGGRTYEQYF. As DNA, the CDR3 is TGTGCCAGCAGCCCCGGGGGTCGGACCTACGAGCAGTACTTC.

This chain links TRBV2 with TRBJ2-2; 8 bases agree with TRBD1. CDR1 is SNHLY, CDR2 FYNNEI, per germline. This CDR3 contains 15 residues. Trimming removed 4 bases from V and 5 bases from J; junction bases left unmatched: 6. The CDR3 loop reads CASSGRRTGTGELFF. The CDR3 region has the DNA TGTGCCAGCAGTGGTCGTAGGACAGGGACCGGGGAGCTGTTTTTT.

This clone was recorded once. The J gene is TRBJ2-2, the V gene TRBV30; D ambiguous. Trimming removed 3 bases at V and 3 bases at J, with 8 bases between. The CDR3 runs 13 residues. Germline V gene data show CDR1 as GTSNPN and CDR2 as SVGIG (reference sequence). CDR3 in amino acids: CAWRATHTGELFF. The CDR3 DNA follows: TGTGCCTGGAGGGCCACTCACACCGGGGAGCTGTTTTTT.

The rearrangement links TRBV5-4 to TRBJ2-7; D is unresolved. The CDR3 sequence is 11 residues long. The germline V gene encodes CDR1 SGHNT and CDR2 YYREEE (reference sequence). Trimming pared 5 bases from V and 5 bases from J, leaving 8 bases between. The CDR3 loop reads CASSSYHEQYF. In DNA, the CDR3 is TGTGCCAGCAGTTCGTACCACGAGCAGTACTTC.

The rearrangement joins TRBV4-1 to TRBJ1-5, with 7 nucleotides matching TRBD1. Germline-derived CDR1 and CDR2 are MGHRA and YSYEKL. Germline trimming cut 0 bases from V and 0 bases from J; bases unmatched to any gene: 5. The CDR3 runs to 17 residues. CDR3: CASSQDLGQASNQPQHF. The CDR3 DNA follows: TGCGCCAGCAGCCAAGATCTAGGACAGGCTAGCAATCAGCCCCAGCATTTT.

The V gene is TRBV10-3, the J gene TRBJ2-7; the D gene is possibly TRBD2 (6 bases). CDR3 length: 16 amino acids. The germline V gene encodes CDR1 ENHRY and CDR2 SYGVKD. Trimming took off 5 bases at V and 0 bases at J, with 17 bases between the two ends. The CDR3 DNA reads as TGTGCCATCAGTCCCCGGGAGTTAAAAACCTCCTACGAGCAGTACTTC. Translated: CAISPRELKTSYEQYF.

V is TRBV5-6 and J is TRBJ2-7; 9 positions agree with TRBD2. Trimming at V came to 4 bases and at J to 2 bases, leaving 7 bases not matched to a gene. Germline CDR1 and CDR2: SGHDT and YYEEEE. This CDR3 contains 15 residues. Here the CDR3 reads CASSLNGGRAYEQYF. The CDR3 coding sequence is TGTGCCAGCAGCCTGAACGGCGGGAGGGCCTACGAGCAGTACTTC.

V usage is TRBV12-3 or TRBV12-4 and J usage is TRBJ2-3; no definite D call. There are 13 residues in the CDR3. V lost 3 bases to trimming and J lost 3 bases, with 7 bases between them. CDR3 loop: CASSFTTTDTQYF. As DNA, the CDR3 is TGTGCCAGCAGTTTCACTACAACAGATACGCAGTATTTT.